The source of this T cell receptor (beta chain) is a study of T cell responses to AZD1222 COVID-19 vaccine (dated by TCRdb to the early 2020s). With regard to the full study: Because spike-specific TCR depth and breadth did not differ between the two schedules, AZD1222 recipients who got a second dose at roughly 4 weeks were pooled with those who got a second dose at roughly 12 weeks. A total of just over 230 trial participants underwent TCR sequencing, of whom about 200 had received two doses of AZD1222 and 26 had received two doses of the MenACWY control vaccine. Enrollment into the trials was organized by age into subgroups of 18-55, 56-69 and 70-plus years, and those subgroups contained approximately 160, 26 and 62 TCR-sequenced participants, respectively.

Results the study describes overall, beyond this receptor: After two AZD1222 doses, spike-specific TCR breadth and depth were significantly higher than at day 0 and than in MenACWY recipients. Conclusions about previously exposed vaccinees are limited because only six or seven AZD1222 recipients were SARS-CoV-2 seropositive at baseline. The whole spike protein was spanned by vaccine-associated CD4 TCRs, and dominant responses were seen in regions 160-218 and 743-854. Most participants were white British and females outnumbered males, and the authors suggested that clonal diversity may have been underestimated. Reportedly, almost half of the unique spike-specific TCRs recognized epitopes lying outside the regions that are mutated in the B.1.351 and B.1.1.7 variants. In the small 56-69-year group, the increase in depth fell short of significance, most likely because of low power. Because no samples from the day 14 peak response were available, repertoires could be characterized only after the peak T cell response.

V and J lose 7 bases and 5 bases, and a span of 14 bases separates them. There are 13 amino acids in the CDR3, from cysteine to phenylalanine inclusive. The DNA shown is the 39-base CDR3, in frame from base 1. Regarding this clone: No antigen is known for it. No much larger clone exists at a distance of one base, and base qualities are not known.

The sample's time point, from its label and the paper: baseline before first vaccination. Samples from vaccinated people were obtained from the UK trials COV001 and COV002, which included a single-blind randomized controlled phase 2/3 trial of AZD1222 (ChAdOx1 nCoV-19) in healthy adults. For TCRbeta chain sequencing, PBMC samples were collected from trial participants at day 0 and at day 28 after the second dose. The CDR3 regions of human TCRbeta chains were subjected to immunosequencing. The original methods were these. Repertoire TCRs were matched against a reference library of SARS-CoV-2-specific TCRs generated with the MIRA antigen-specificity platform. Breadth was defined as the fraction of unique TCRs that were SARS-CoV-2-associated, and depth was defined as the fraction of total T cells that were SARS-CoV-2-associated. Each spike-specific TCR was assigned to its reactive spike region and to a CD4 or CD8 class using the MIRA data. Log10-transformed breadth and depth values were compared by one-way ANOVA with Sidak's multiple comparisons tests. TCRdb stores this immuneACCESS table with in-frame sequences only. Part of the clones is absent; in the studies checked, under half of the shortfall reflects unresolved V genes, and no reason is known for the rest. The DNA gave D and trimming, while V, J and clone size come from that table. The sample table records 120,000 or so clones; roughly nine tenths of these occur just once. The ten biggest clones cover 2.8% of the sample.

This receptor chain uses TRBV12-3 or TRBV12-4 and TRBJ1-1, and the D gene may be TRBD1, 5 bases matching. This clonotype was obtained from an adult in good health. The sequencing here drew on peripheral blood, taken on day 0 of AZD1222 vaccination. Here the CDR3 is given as CASTTRTGTEAFF. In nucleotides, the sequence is TGTGCCAGCACCACCCGAACAGGAACTGAAGCTTTCTTT.